The 20 T cell receptor beta chains in this list originate from one sample, sequenced in a study of cytomegalovirus exposure and HLA in healthy donors. A multiplex PCR was run with 60 Vbeta primers and 13 Jbeta primers. Sequencing used immunoSEQ multiplex PCR; TCRdb keeps in-frame clones, though not all of them. The sample has roughly 110,000 clones, about 79% seen once; the top ten hold under 3%. The sample comprised PBMCs. These receptors were collected from a woman aged 18-30 years in good health and CMV-seropositive.

The chain joins TRBV6-6 to TRBJ2-3; a weak D match, TRBD1 (6 bases). Germline CDR1 is MNHNY and CDR2 is SVGAGI (reference sequence). This CDR3 contains 14 residues. Trimming removed 7 bases at V and 2 bases at J, with 13 bases between. CDR3 DNA sequence: TGTGCCAGCATCTCCGGACAGTTCACAGATACGCAGTATTTT. Translated, it gives CASISGQFTDTQYF.

The chain has TRBV5-1 and TRBJ1-1; D is uncertain. Germline-derived CDR1 and CDR2 are SGHRS and YFSETQ. The V gene lost 0 bases and the J gene lost 11 bases, with 14 bases spanning the gap. The CDR3 is 13 residues long. DNA of the CDR3: TGCGCCAGCAGCTTGGGAGGGTCCTCGAGGGCTTTCTTT. Protein sequence: CASSLGGSSRAFF.

This chain connects TRBV7-8 to TRBJ2-7, with TRBD1 identical over 9 bases. This CDR3 has 14 amino acids. CDR1 and CDR2 (germline): SGHVS, FQNEAQ. Trimming at V came to 3 bases and at J to 6 bases, leaving 6 bases not matched to a gene. This CDR3 reads CASSLGQGIPEQYF. CDR3 DNA: TGTGCCAGCAGCTTGGGACAGGGAATTCCCGAGCAGTACTTC.

The chain uses TRBV28 and TRBJ2-1, with 12 bases aligning to TRBD2. Germline V gives CDR1 MDHEN, CDR2 SYDVKM. There are 15 residues in the CDR3. V gave up 3 bases and J gave up 15 bases; unmatched junction bases: 12. The CDR3 coding sequence is TGTGCCAGCAGTTTCCGGACTAGCGGGGAGTGGGATCGGTTCTTC. It codes for CASSFRTSGEWDRFF. Full variable domain (rest looked up from reference TRBV28 and TRBJ2-1): DVKVTQSSRYLVKRTGEKVFLECVQDMDHENMFWYRQDPGLGLRLIYFSYDVKMKEKGDIPEGYSVSREKKERFSLILESASTNQTSMYLCASSFRTSGEWDRFFGPGTRLTVL.

This clone was detected a few times. This chain connects TRBV9 to TRBJ2-3; unclear D gene. V was cut by 4 bases and J by 1 base, with 10 bases left in between. Germline loops: CDR1 SGDLS, CDR2 YYNGEE. The length of the CDR3 is 14 residues. The CDR3 is CASSPGAGTDTQYF. The CDR3 region has the DNA TGTGCCAGCAGCCCGGGTGCTGGCACAGATACGCAGTATTTT.

The rearrangement joins TRBV30 to TRBJ2-7; D call uncertain. In germline, CDR1 is GTSNPN, CDR2 SVGIG (reference sequence). Trimming took off 2 bases at V and 6 bases at J, with 8 bases between the two ends. The CDR3 totals 11 residues. The CDR3 region is CAWSSSSEQYF. CDR3 nucleotides: TGTGCCTGGAGTTCCTCTTCCGAGCAGTACTTC.

V gene TRBV7-3 combines with J gene TRBJ2-5; D might be TRBD2 (6 bases). CDR1 is SGHTA, CDR2 FQGTGA, per germline. CDR3 length: 14 amino acids. Trimming took off 4 bases at V and 1 base at J, with 10 bases between the two ends. CDR3 coding DNA: TGTGCCAGCAGCTACCGGGGGACCCAAGAGACCCAGTACTTC. Encoded protein: CASSYRGTQETQYF.

V usage is TRBV19 and J usage is TRBJ2-1; 10 bases fit TRBD2. V was clipped by 8 bases and J by 7 bases; unmatched bases: 5. This CDR3 has 13 amino acids. Germline V gene lookup returns CDR1 LNHDA and CDR2 SQIVND (reference sequence). The CDR3 DNA follows: TGTGCCAGTGCCCCGGGACTAGCGAATGAGCAGTTCTTC. Protein: CASAPGLANEQFF.

V is TRBV15 and J is TRBJ1-2; D may be TRBD1 (6 bases). This CDR3 comprises 19 residues. CDR1 LNHNV and CDR2 YYDKDF come from the germline V gene (reference sequence). Trimming shortened V by 6 bases and J by 5 bases, and 31 bases separated the two germline ends. Here the CDR3 reads CATRSGGPGQPEKGYGYTF. DNA for the CDR3: TGTGCCACCAGATCGGGAGGCCCCGGACAGCCGGAGAAGGGTTATGGCTACACCTTC.

The CDR3 region is CASSLSDRRGTEAFF. The CDR3 DNA reads as TGTGCCAGCAGTTTATCCGATAGGAGAGGGACTGAAGCTTTCTTT. The rearrangement joins TRBV27 to TRBJ1-1; no definite D call. The length of the CDR3 is 15 residues. Germline V gene lookup returns CDR1 MNHEY and CDR2 SMNVEV (reference sequence). The V end was cut by 0 bases, the J end by 5 bases, with 13 bases between.

V is TRBV6-5 and J is TRBJ1-5; the match to TRBD1 covers 8 bases. The ends lost 6 bases at V and 5 bases at J; junction bases unmatched: 9. The CDR3 runs 15 residues. CDR1 is MNHEY and CDR2 is SVGAGI in the germline V gene. DNA of the CDR3: TGTGCCAGCAGCCCCGGGACAGGTTCCTATCAGCCCCAGCATTTT. Amino acid sequence: CASSPGTGSYQPQHF.

The chain uses TRBV6-5 and TRBJ2-7; tentatively, D is TRBD2 (5 bases). Trimming took 2 bases from V and 1 from J, leaving 9 bases between them. Germline V gene data show CDR1 as MNHEY and CDR2 as SVGAGI. This CDR3 has 14 amino acids. DNA of the CDR3: TGTGCCAGCAGTTACCGGACGGGATCCTACGAGCAGTACTTC. Amino acid sequence: CASSYRTGSYEQYF.

This clone came up once. The chain employs TRBV5-1 and TRBJ2-1, with a possible D match to TRBD2 (6 bases). Germline V gene data show CDR1 as SGHRS and CDR2 as YFSETQ. The CDR3 runs to 16 residues. The V and J ends lost 5 bases and 0 bases respectively, with 15 bases between them. The CDR3 loop reads CASRQPGLPSYNEQFF. The DNA of the CDR3 is TGCGCCAGCAGGCAACCGGGACTCCCCTCCTACAATGAGCAGTTCTTC.

Here the CDR3 DNA reads TGTGCCTCCCAGACTAGCAGAAGTTCCGGTGTGTACAATGAGCAGTTCTTC. Protein product: CASQTSRSSGVYNEQFF. The chain couples TRBV30 to TRBJ2-1, with 7 bases aligning to TRBD2. V trimming: 7 bases; J trimming: 4 bases; junction bases outside the gene matches: 19. There are 17 residues in the CDR3. The V gene's germline CDR1 is GTSNPN and CDR2 SVGIG (reference sequence).

The CDR3 sequence is CASGTRGDHLGYNEQFF. The DNA for the CDR3 is TGCGCCAGTGGGACTAGAGGAGACCACCTGGGCTACAATGAGCAGTTCTTC. The V call is TRBV5-1, the J call TRBJ2-1; 8 bases are a match to TRBD2. CDR3 size: 17 residues. CDR1 is SGHRS and CDR2 is YFSETQ in the germline V gene. Trimming removed 8 bases from V and 3 bases from J; junction bases left unmatched: 16. Looking up the rest from reference TRBV5-1 and TRBJ2-1 gives the full variable domain: KAGVTQTPRYLIKTRGQQVTLSCSPISGHRSVSWYQQTPGQGLQFLFEYFSETQRNKGNFPGRFSGRQFSNSRSEMNVSTLELGDSALYLCASGTRGDHLGYNEQFFGPGTRLTVL.

This clone has just one count. The chain joins TRBV5-1 to TRBJ2-5; 9 bases are shared with TRBD1. CDR3 length: 16 residues. Trimming at V came to 3 bases and at J to 4 bases, leaving 10 bases not matched to a gene. Per germline, CDR1 SGHRS and CDR2 YFSETQ. CDR3 coding DNA: TGCGCCAGCAGCTCCGGGACAGGGATTACGGGAGAGACCCAGTACTTC. Its translation is CASSSGTGITGETQYF.

This clone turned up a few times. The chain couples TRBV6-5 to TRBJ1-2, with 7 bases matching TRBD1. CDR1 is MNHEY, CDR2 SVGAGI, per germline. There are 15 residues in the CDR3. The trim removed 6 bases at V and 4 bases at J, leaving 11 bases unmatched. The CDR3, as DNA: TGTGCCAGCAGCCGGGACAGCCTTCAGCCCTATGGCTACACCTTC. Protein product: CASSRDSLQPYGYTF.

The CDR3 DNA reads TGTGCCAGCTCGGGGCTCTCCCCCCCAGAAGCTTTCTTT. It codes for CASSGLSPPEAFF. This chain links TRBV18 with TRBJ1-1, with D perhaps matching TRBD1 (5 bases). The V and J ends lost 6 bases and 8 bases respectively, with 16 bases between them. CDR3 length equals 13 residues. The germline V gene has CDR1 KGHSH and CDR2 LQKENI.

J is TRBJ2-1 and V is TRBV7-9, with D perhaps matching TRBD1 (6 bases). This CDR3 has 16 amino acids. V was cut by 2 bases and J by 1 base, with 12 bases left in between. Germline CDR1 is SEHNR and CDR2 is FQNEAQ (reference sequence). CDR3 sequence: CASSLPQGYSYNEQFF. DNA of the CDR3: TGTGCCAGCAGCTTACCGCAGGGGTATTCCTACAATGAGCAGTTCTTC.

This chain links TRBV11-2 with TRBJ2-7; 7 nucleotides match TRBD2. Germline V gene sequence: CDR1 SGHAT, CDR2 FQNNGV. The CDR3 sequence is 18 residues long. The V gene end was trimmed by 2 bases and the J gene end by 2 bases; junction bases not matched to a gene: 15. This chain's CDR3 is CASSLTPVPAGSAYEQYF. The CDR3 DNA is TGTGCCAGCAGCTTAACCCCGGTCCCAGCGGGGTCCGCCTACGAGCAGTACTTC.